This T cell receptor beta chain was found in a study of cytomegalovirus exposure and HLA in healthy donors. The study ran its PCR with 60 Vbeta and 13 Jbeta primers. Clones were sequenced by immunoSEQ multiplex PCR, and TCRdb holds only the in-frame ones, with some missing. Of approximately 210,000 clones detected, roughly 80% appear once; the ten largest clones hold roughly 2%. The V and J ends lost 5 bases and 7 bases, in that order; junction bases with no gene match: 12. The germline gives CDR1 SGHRS, CDR2 YFSETQ. There are 15 residues in the CDR3. This TCR came from a woman in her 30s in good health and CMV-seropositive. The specimen was PBMCs. The chain joins TRBV5-1 to TRBJ1-2; 9 positions match TRBD1. CDR3 sequence reads: CASRNGTGQEVGYTF. Written as DNA, the CDR3 is TGCGCCAGCAGAAATGGGACAGGGCAAGAGGTTGGCTACACCTTC.